This is a list of T cell receptor beta chains from one sample in a study of T cells in Graves' hyperthyroidism and ophthalmopathy. A single record per CDR3 protein comes from TCRdb applying MiXCR to the multiplex PCR reads. In the table there are roughly 250,000 distinct CDR3 sequences, more than 14% of which are singletons. The sample was blood. The source is a woman between 40 and 50 years old with Graves' hyperthyroidism that later progressed to Graves' ophthalmopathy. Each CDR3 is given with its conserved first and last residue. A D gene is named only where the DNA matches it firmly. Clone size is not always given. Where it is, it says once, few, many or a class for expanded clones.

abundance | j_gene | d_gene | v_gene | CDR3aa | CDR3nt
NA | TRBJ2-7 | TRBD2 | TRBV4-2 | CASSQGLAANYEQYF | TGTGCCAGCAGCCAAGGTCTAGCGGCTAACTACGAGCAGTACTTC
many | TRBJ2-7 | TRBD1 | TRBV28 | CASSKQGYSYEQYF | TGTGCCAGCAGTAAACAGGGGTACTCCTACGAGCAGTACTTC
many | TRBJ2-7 | NA | TRBV6-1 | CASSYSISRGYEQYF | TGTGCCAGCAGTTACTCTATTTCACGGGGGTACGAGCAGTACTTC
NA | TRBJ2-7 | TRBD1 | TRBV27 | CVSRGQGYEQYF | TGTGTCAGCAGGGGACAGGGCTACGAGCAGTACTTC
many | TRBJ2-2 | TRBD2 | TRBV11-2 | CASSLVAAGGPTTGELFF | TGTGCCAGCAGCTTAGTCGCAGCGGGAGGGCCAACGACCGGGGAGCTGTTTTTT
few | TRBJ2-1 | NA | TRBV7-7 | CASSPREGNEQFF | TGTGCTAGCAGCCCGCGGGAAGGGAATGAGCAGTTCTTC
many | TRBJ2-1 | TRBD2 | TRBV11-2 | CASSLWTSGYSYNEQFF | TGTGCCAGCAGCCTGTGGACTAGCGGATACTCCTACAATGAGCAGTTCTTC
few | TRBJ2-1 | NA | TRBV4-1 | CASSQVSSAYNEQFF | TGCGCCAGCAGCCAAGTAAGCTCCGCCTACAATGAGCAGTTCTTC
many | TRBJ2-5 | TRBD1 | TRBV15 | CATNYRGQETQYF | TGTGCCACCAACTACAGGGGGCAAGAGACCCAGTACTTC
many | TRBJ1-1 | NA | TRBV6-5 | CASSYSTVNTEAFF | TGTGCCAGCAGTTACTCGACGGTGAACACTGAAGCTTTCTTT
few | TRBJ1-3 | NA | TRBV9 | CASSVEQATRGNTIYF | TGTGCCAGCAGCGTAGAACAGGCTACGAGGGGAAACACCATATATTTT
NA | TRBJ2-2 | NA | TRBV5-1 | CASSLVGGSDYTGELFF | TGCGCCAGCAGCTTGGTTGGCGGCTCCGACTACACCGGGGAGCTGTTTTTT
many | TRBJ1-1 | NA | TRBV12-3/TRBV12-4 | CASSLRSTEAFF | TGTGCCAGCAGTTTAAGGAGCACTGAAGCTTTCTTT
many | TRBJ1-4 | NA | TRBV28 | CASSSPIWTTNEKLFF | TGTGCCAGCAGTTCCCCGATATGGACAACTAATGAAAAACTGTTTTTT
NA | TRBJ2-7 | NA | TRBV4-1 | CASKRSAGLDYEQYF | TGCGCCAGCAAAAGGTCGGCAGGGTTGGACTACGAGCAGTACTTC
many | TRBJ2-7 | TRBD2 | TRBV11-2 | CASSSLAGRYEQYF | TGTGCCAGCAGCTCCCTAGCGGGGCGTTACGAGCAGTACTTC
many | TRBJ2-1 | NA | TRBV5-1 | CASSLAEIYNEQFF | TGCGCCAGCAGCTTGGCTGAGATTTACAATGAGCAGTTCTTC
many | TRBJ2-5 | NA | TRBV28 | CASSPPEAQETQYF | TGTGCCAGCAGCCCCCCGGAGGCCCAAGAGACCCAGTACTTC
few | TRBJ2-3 | TRBD2 | TRBV13 | CASSVLGLAGKSDTQYF | TGTGCCAGCAGCGTCCTAGGGCTAGCGGGAAAATCAGATACGCAGTATTTT
many | TRBJ2-3 | TRBD2 | TRBV11-2 | CASSFSGTSATTDTQYF | TGTGCCAGCAGCTTTTCCGGGACTAGCGCCACCACAGATACGCAGTATTTT
many | TRBJ2-2 | NA | TRBV2 | CASKLQGSSGELFF | TGTGCCAGCAAGCTCCAGGGGAGTTCCGGGGAGCTGTTTTTT
many | TRBJ1-1 | NA | TRBV4-1 | CASSQVGPGLGTEAFF | TGCGCCAGCAGCCAAGTAGGTCCGGGATTGGGGACTGAAGCTTTCTTT
many | TRBJ1-1 | NA | TRBV11-2 | CASSSRTENTEAFF | TGTGCCAGCAGCTCGCGGACAGAGAACACTGAAGCTTTCTTT
few | TRBJ1-5 | TRBD1 | TRBV19 | CPSSDRAGQPQHF | TGTCCCAGTTCGGACAGGGCGGGGCAGCCCCAGCATTTT
many | TRBJ1-1 | NA | TRBV7-9 | CASSLDGYAEAFF | TGTGCCAGCAGCTTAGACGGGTACGCTGAAGCTTTCTTT
many | TRBJ2-1 | TRBD2 | TRBV28 | CASTPPLAGANNEQFF | TGTGCCAGCACCCCTCCACTAGCGGGAGCCAACAATGAGCAGTTCTTC
many | TRBJ1-6 | NA | TRBV6-1 | CASSRDFDSPLHF | TGTGCCAGCAGCCGGGACTTTGATTCACCCCTCCACTTT
NA | TRBJ1-6 | NA | TRBV6-5 | CASSYLFSPLHF | TGTGCCAGCAGTTACTTATTTTCACCCCTCCACTTT
NA | TRBJ1-2 | TRBD1 | TRBV7-9 | CASSSSRDRDYGYTF | TGTGCCAGCAGCTCCAGCCGGGACAGGGACTATGGCTACACCTTC
many | TRBJ2-5 | NA | TRBV6-2/TRBV6-3 | CASNYRGTAETQYF | TGTGCCAGCAACTATCGGGGGACCGCTGAGACCCAGTACTTC
many | TRBJ2-1 | TRBD2 | TRBV6-1 | CASSEPRTSGSRRGQFF | TGTGCCAGCAGTGAACCCCGGACTAGCGGGAGTAGAAGGGGGCAGTTCTTC
many | TRBJ2-7 | TRBD1 | TRBV5-1 | CASSAWRQGVYEQYF | TGCGCCAGCAGCGCCTGGCGACAGGGGGTATACGAGCAGTACTTC
many | TRBJ1-1 | NA | TRBV5-4 | CASRPILTGIGNTEAFF | TGTGCCAGCAGACCTATTTTGACAGGCATCGGGAACACTGAAGCTTTCTTT
many | TRBJ1-1 | NA | TRBV10-3 | CAISAGMDTEAFF | TGTGCCATCAGTGCGGGGATGGACACTGAAGCTTTCTTT
many | TRBJ1-2 | TRBD1 | TRBV3-1 | CASSQGSPDRGNYGYTF | TGTGCCAGCAGCCAAGGATCACCGGACAGGGGTAACTATGGCTACACCTTC
many | TRBJ2-5 | TRBD1 | TRBV15 | CATSGSTGWSEETQYF | TGTGCCACCAGCGGGTCGACAGGGTGGTCGGAAGAGACCCAGTACTTC
NA | TRBJ1-2 | TRBD1 | TRBV2 | CAERPTGLYGYTF | TGTGCCGAGAGACCGACAGGGCTCTATGGCTACACCTTC
many | TRBJ2-1 | TRBD1 | TRBV15 | CATSGRQGSLEQFF | TGTGCCACCAGCGGTAGACAGGGTTCGCTTGAGCAGTTCTTC
few | TRBJ1-3 | NA | TRBV9 | CASSLSRGPSSGNTIYF | TGTGCCAGCAGCCTGAGTAGGGGCCCGAGCTCTGGAAACACCATATATTTT
many | TRBJ2-3 | NA | TRBV20-1 | CSASLAADTQYF | TGCAGTGCTTCGCTAGCAGCAGATACGCAGTATTTT
many | TRBJ1-2 | NA | TRBV20-1 | CSASARSTDNYGYTF | TGCAGTGCCTCTGCGCGGAGTACCGATAACTATGGCTACACCTTC